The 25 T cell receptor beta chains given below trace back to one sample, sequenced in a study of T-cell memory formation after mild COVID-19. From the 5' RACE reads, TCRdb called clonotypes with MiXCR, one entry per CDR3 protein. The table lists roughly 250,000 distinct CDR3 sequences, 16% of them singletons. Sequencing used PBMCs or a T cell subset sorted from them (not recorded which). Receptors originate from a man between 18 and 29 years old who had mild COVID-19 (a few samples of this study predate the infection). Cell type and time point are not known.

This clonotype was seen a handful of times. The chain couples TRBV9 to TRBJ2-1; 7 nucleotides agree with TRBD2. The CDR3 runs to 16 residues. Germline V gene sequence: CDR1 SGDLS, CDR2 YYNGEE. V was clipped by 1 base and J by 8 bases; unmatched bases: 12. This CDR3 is CASSVPERGRTDEQFF. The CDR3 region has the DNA TGTGCCAGCAGCGTACCGGAGCGGGGCCGGACGGATGAGCAGTTCTTC.

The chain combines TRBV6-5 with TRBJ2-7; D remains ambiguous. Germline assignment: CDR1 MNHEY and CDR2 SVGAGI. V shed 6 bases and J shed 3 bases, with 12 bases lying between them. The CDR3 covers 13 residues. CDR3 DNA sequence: TGTGCCAGCAGCCTCGGGCCGGGCTACGAGCAGTACGTC. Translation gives CASSLGPGYEQYV.

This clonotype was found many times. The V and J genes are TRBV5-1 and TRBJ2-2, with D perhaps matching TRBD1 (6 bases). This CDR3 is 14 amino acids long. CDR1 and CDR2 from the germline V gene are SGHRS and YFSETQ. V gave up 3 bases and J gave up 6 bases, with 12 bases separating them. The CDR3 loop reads CASSYQQGSGELFF. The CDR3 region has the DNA TGCGCCAGCAGCTACCAACAGGGCTCCGGGGAGCTGTTTTTT.

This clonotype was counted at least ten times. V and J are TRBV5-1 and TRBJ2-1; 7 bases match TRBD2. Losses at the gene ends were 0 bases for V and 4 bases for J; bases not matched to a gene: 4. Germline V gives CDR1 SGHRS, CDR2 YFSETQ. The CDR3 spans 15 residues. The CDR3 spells CASSLEGLPYNEQFF. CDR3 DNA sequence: TGCGCCAGCAGCTTGGAGGGACTACCTTACAATGAGCAGTTCTTC.

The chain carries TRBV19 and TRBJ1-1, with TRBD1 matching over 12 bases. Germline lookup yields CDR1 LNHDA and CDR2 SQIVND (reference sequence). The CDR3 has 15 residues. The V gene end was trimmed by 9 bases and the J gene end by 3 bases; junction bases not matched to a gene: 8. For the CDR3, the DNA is TGTGCCAGCAGGGACAGGGGGCGCCGATACACTGAAGCTTTCTTT. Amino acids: CASRDRGRRYTEAFF.

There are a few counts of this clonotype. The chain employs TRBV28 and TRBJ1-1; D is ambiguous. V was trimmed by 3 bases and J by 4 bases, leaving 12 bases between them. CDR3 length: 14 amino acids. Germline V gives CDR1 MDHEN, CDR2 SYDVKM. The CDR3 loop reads CASSLMGLGTEAFF. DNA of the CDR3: TGTGCCAGCAGTTTGATGGGTCTCGGCACTGAAGCTTTCTTT.

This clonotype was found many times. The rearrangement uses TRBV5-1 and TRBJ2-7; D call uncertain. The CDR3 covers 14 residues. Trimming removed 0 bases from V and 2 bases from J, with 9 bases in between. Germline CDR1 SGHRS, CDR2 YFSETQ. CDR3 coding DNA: TGCGCCAGCAGCTTGGCAGGTCAGACCTACGAGCAGTACTTC. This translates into CASSLAGQTYEQYF. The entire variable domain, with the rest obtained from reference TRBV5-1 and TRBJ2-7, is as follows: KAGVTQTPRYLIKTRGQQVTLSCSPISGHRSVSWYQQTPGQGLQFLFEYFSETQRNKGNFPGRFSGRQFSNSRSEMNVSTLELGDSALYLCASSLAGQTYEQYFGPGTRLTVT.

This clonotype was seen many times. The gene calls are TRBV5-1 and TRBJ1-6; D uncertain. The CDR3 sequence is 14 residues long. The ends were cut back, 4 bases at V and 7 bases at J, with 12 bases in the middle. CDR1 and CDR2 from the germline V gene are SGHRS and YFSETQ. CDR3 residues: CASSIGSGNSPLHF. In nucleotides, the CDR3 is TGCGCCAGCAGCATTGGTTCGGGAAATTCACCCCTCCACTTT. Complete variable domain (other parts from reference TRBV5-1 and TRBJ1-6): KAGVTQTPRYLIKTRGQQVTLSCSPISGHRSVSWYQQTPGQGLQFLFEYFSETQRNKGNFPGRFSGRQFSNSRSEMNVSTLELGDSALYLCASSIGSGNSPLHFGNGTRLTVT.

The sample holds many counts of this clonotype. CDR3 DNA: TGCAGGGCGGGAGGGGGGAATCAGCCCCAGCATTTT. It specifies CRAGGGNQPQHF. The chain is built from TRBV20-1 and TRBJ1-5; a weak D match, TRBD1 (6 bases). Germline CDR1 and CDR2: DFQATT and SNEGSKA (reference sequence). CDR3 length: 12 residues.

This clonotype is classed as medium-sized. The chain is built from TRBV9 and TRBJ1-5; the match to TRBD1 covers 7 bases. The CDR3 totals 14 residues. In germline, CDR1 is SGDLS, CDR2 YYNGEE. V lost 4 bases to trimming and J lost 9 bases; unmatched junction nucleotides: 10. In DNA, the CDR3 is TGTGCCAGCAGCCCAGGGGGGGCTGGCGGGCCCCAGCATTTT. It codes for CASSPGGAGGPQHF.

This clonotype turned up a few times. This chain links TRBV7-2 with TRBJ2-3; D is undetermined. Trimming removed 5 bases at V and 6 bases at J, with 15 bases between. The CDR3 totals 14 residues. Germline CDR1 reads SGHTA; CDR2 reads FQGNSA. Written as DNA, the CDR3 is TGTGCCAGCAGCATGGGTAGGGCCCCGGATACGCAGTATTTT. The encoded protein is CASSMGRAPDTQYF.

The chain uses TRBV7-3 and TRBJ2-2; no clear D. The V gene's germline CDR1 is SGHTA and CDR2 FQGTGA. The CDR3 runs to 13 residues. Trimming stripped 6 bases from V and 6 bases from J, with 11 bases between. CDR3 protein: CASSPSPAGELFF. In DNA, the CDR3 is TGTGCCAGCAGTCCCTCCCCCGCCGGGGAGCTGTTTTTT.

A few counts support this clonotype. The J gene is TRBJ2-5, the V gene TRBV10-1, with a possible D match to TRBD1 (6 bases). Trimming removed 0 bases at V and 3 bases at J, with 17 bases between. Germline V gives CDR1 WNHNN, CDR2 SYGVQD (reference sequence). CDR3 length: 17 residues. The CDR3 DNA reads TGCGCCAGCAGTGAGTCGACCCCTGGGCAGGGGAAAGAGACCCAGTACTTC. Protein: CASSESTPGQGKETQYF.

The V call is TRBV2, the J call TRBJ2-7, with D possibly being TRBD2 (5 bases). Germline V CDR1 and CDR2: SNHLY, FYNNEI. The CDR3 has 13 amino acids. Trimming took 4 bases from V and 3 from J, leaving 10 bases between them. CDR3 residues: CASSASLYYEQYV. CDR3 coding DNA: TGTGCCAGCAGTGCTAGCCTTTACTACGAGCAGTACGTC.

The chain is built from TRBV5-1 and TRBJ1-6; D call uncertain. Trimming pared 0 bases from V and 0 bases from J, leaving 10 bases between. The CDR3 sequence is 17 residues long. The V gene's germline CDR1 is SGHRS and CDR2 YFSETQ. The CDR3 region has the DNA TGCGCCAGCAGCTTGGACAGACTGAGCTCCTATAATTCACCCCTCCACTTT. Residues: CASSLDRLSSYNSPLHF.

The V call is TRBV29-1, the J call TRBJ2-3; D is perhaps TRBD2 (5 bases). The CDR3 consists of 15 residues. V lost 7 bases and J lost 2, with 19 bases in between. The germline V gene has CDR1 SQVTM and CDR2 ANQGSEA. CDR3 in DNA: TGCAGCGCCCGGCGTCTAGCTTTCGCCACAGATACGCAGTATTTT. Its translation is CSARRLAFATDTQYF.

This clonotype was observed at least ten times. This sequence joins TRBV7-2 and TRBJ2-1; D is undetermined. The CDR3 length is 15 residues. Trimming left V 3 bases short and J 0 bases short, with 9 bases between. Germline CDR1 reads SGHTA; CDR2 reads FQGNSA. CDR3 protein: CASSLRGTSYNEQFF. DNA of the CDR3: TGTGCCAGCAGCTTGAGAGGAACCTCCTACAATGAGCAGTTCTTC.

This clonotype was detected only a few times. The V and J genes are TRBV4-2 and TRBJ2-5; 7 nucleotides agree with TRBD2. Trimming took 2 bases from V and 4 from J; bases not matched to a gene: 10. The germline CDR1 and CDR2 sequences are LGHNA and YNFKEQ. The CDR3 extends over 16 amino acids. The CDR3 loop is CASSQPLGRGRETQYF. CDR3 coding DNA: TGTGCCAGCAGCCAACCCTTAGGGAGGGGACGAGAGACCCAGTACTTC.

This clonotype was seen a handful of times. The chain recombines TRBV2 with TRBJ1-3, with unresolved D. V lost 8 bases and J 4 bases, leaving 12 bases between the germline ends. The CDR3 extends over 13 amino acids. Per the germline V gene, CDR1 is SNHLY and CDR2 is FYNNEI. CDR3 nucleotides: TGTGCCAGCGGCACGCGAGTAGGAAACACCATATATTTT. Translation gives CASGTRVGNTIYF.

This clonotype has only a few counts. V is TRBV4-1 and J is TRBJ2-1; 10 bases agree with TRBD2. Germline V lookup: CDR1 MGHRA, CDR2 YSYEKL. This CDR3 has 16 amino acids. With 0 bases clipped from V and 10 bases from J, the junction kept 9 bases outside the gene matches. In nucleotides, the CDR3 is TGCGCCAGCAGCCAAGATCCCCCTAGCGGGGGCCCCGAGCAGTTCTTC. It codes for CASSQDPPSGGPEQFF.

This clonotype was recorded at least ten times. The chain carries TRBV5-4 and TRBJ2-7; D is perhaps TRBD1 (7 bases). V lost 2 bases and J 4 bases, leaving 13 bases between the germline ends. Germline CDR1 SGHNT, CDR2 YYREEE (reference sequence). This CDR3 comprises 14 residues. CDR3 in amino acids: CASSFGRGRYEQYF. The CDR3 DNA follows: TGTGCCAGCAGCTTTGGCAGGGGGAGGTACGAGCAGTACTTC.

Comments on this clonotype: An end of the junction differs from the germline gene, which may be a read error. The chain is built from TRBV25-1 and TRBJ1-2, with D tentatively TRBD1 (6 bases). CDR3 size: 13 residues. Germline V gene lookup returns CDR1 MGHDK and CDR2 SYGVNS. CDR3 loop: CASRPSGEGGYAF. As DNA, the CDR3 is TGTGCCAGCCGACCCTCGGGGGAGGGGGGCTACGCCTTC.

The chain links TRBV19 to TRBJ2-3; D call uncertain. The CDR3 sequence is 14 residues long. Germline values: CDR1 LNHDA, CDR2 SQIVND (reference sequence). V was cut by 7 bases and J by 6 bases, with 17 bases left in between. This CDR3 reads CASTSRQVGDTQYF. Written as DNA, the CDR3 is TGTGCCAGTACATCCCGGCAGGTCGGGGATACGCAGTATTTT.

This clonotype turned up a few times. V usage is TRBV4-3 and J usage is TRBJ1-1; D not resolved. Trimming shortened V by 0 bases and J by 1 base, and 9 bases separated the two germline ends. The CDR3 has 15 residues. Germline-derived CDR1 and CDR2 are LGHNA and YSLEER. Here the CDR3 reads CASSQEFPENTEAFF. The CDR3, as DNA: TGCGCCAGCAGCCAAGAGTTTCCGGAGAACACTGAAGCTTTCTTT.

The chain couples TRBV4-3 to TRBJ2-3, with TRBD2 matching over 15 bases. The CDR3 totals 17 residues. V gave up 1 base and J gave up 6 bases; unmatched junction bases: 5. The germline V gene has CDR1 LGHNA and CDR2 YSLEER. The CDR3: CASSQGRGLAGGDTQYF. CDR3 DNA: TGCGCCAGCAGCCAAGGGAGGGGACTAGCGGGGGGTGATACGCAGTATTTT.